The T cell receptor (beta chain) described here comes from a study of regulatory T cells in long-lasting Graves disease (dated by TCRdb to the early 2020s). As for the study more broadly: Antithyroid drugs had been taken for less than 3 months by newly diagnosed Graves' disease patients. A total of around 35 samples underwent TCR sequencing, from about 13 patients with persistent Graves' disease and some 20 patients with newly diagnosed Graves' disease. Persistent Graves' disease patients were compared with newly diagnosed Graves' disease patients by peripheral blood TCR sequencing and RNA sequencing. The study was conducted in China and was registered as a clinical trial.

This clonotype was seen at least ten times. Its antigen remains undetermined. Per-base qualities were not stored, and no clone one base away is much larger. Broader findings and caveats from the paper: The authors acknowledged the small sample size as a limitation that may reduce accuracy. Only peripheral blood was studied, because thyroid tissue, the primary lesion, was inaccessible. Compared with newly diagnosed patients, persistent Graves' disease patients had lower TCR Shannon entropy and fewer highly expanded clones, which suggests clonal expansion. A larger number of public clonotypes was shared among persistent patients (fewer than 3,000) than among newly diagnosed patients (around 870). TRBV28, TRBJ1-2 and TRBJ2-5 were preferentially used in persistent disease, while TRBV20-1 and TRBJ2-1 were favored in newly diagnosed disease. Only the TCR beta chain was sequenced and analyzed.

The germline V gene (reference sequence) provides CDR1 SGHNT and CDR2 YYREEE. V trim: 4 bases; J trim: 5 bases; unmatched bases: 8. Including the terminal cysteine and phenylalanine, the CDR3 comprises 14 residues. Only CDR3 DNA remains: 42 bases, in frame from the first base. Receptor amplification or capture employed multiplex PCR. Sequencing relied on an Illumina HiSeq 4000. CDR3 regions were amplified by Arm-PCR with iRepertoire HTBI primers to construct TCR beta libraries. Before sequencing, the PCR products went through gel purification. For the original study's pipeline: A total of 62 TRBV and under 15 TRBJ segments were identified across samples and were used for gene usage analysis of CDR3 amino acid clonotypes. Filtered high-quality paired reads were merged into contigs using COPE and FqMerger. BLAST was used to align contigs to IMGT TRBV, TRBD and TRBJ reference genes, with CDR3 defined following IMGT. Any clonotype with a frequency above 0.1% was counted as a highly expanded clone. Repertoire diversity was measured by Shannon entropy, and V-J evenness by the Gini coefficient. A clonotype was considered public if more than one individual shared it. TCRdb's own reprocessing of the public reads used fastp at Q25 and MiXCR and kept productive beta chains. Entries that share a CDR3 protein sequence are merged under the most common genes and DNA. The V and J calls here are based on TCRdb, not the publication. The sample yields 350,000 to 500,000 distinct CDR3 sequences; less than 15% were counted once. The ten largest make up approximately 19% of the sample.

Taken with the paper, the label for time point translates to: newly diagnosed GD, antithyroid drugs for less than 3 months. For both TCR sequencing and RNA sequencing, RNA was extracted from PBMCs using TRIzol. The diagnosis of Graves' disease followed American Thyroid Association guidelines. Patients were recruited from an endocrinology department in Xi'an, China. Each patient gave 8.5 to 9.5 milliliters of peripheral blood, collected in an EDTA anticoagulant tube. PBMCs were isolated by Ficoll Paque Plus density gradient separation without further T cell sorting. RNA quality was checked with an Agilent 2100 Bioanalyzer and agarose gel, and concentration with a NanoDrop 2000. These data were also filed under a second study, of T cells in Graves' hyperthyroidism and ophthalmopathy. That second report states: Graves' hyperthyroidism was defined as stable when no progression to ophthalmopathy occurred over 18 months of follow-up. Hyperthyroidism patients were aged 18 to 65 years and newly diagnosed, with disease duration of less than 2 months. Exclusion was applied to patients with uncontrolled infections, other autoimmune diseases, pregnancy or lactation. Clinical symptoms, serum thyroxine and TRAb, thyroid ultrasound, and orbital computed tomography formed the basis for the diagnoses. For the first round of RT-PCR on the TCR CDR3, the HTBI primer set was used together with the Qiagen OneStep RT-PCR kit. Most expanded thyroid clonotypes (frequency above 0.001) were also detected in blood, a finding suggesting that blood repertoires may reflect thyroid immune responses. Ophthalmopathy was separated from stable hyperthyroidism by a 13 V-J signature model, with 87.88% sensitivity and roughly 84% specificity obtained in cross-validation and 80%/75% obtained in testing. In validation, the model predicted progression to ophthalmopathy with around 71% sensitivity and 72% to 85% specificity, a median of 6.5 months before onset. A discovery cohort of about a hundred patients, 43 with Graves' ophthalmopathy and about 58 with stable Graves' hyperthyroidism, was used to find distinguishing TCR V-J signatures. Prospective prediction of ophthalmopathy was tested in an independent validation cohort of fewer than 20 hyperthyroidism patients and 15 to 17 patients who later progressed to ophthalmopathy. The 80 to 100 discovery patients were randomly divided into training and test sets at a 7:3 ratio. In addition, the study compared T-cell repertoires in thyroid tissue and in blood from several Graves' hyperthyroidism patients. Following sampling, methimazole starting at 30 mg daily was given to hyperthyroidism patients, and high-dose intravenous methylprednisolone was given to ophthalmopathy patients. Libraries were constructed in a second round of multiplex PCR, after which size selection and purification were performed. The libraries were sequenced on an Illumina HiSeq2000 using paired-end 100 bp reads. SOAPnuke was used to process the raw data, with reads discarded if the reads contained adapters or uncalled bases, had a mean Phred below 15, or lacked an exact constant-primer or identifier match. High-quality paired reads were merged using COPE v1.2.5, and each unique nucleotide sequence was defined as a clonotype. MiTCR v1.1 was used to align clonotypes to the IMGT TRBV, TRBD and TRBJ reference segments. The analysis was restricted to V-J combinations with a frequency above 0.0001, which together covered about 99% of the repertoires. The TCS score was defined as F50 (clonal expansion) divided by E x V (chaos), with BLOSUM62-based TCRdist calculated between CDR3 peptides within each V-J. Welch's t-statistics and random forest reduced around 510 V-J features to roughly 13, which were used in a naive Bayes classifier (R e1071). No statistical method was used to set the sample size in advance, and investigators knew the group allocation. According to the paper, TCR Vbeta CDR3 sequencing was carried out on some 130 peripheral blood samples, which came from approximately 43 ophthalmopathy, approximately 78 hyperthyroidism and roughly 17 progressor patients.

Here the chain combines TRBV5-4 and TRBJ2-5, and TRBD1 matches 7 of the central bases. This receptor was obtained from a woman aged 45-60 years with Graves disease. Donor details come from another sample of the same person, matched by shared clones. Specimen: peripheral blood mononuclear cells (PBMCs), collected at new diagnosis, from a patient treated with antithyroid drugs. The CDR3 is CASSVTGEIETQYF. The nucleotide sequence reads TGTGCCAGCAGCGTAACAGGGGAGATCGAGACCCAGTACTTC.